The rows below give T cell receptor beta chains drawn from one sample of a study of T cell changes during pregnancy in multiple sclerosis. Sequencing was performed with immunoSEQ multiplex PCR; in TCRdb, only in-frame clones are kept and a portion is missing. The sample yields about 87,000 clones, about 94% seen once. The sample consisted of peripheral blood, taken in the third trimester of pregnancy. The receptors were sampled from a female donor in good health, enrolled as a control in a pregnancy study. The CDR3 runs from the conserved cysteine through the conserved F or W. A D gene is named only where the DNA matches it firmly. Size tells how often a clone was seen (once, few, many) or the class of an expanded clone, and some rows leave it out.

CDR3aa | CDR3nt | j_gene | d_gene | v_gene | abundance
CASSRLWETQYF | TGTGCCAGCAGCCGACTGTGGGAGACCCAGTACTTC | TRBJ2-5 | NA | TRBV7-9 | NA
CASRLLDTEAFF | TGTGCCAGCAGACTCCTGGACACTGAAGCTTTCTTT | TRBJ1-1 | NA | TRBV28 | NA
CASSPGGSPNTEAFF | TGTGCCAGCAGCCCAGGGGGCTCTCCGAACACTGAAGCTTTCTTT | TRBJ1-1 | TRBD1 | TRBV28 | once
CASSSRTATNEKLFF | TGTGCCAGCAGTTCTCGGACAGCAACTAATGAAAAACTGTTTTTT | TRBJ1-4 | NA | TRBV7-9 | once
CASSLGSGRPGGTGELFF | TGTGCCAGCAGTTTAGGTAGCGGGAGGCCGGGTGGAACCGGGGAGCTGTTTTTT | TRBJ2-2 | TRBD2 | TRBV27 | NA
CASSLRLAGGYEQYF | TGCGCCAGCAGCTTGCGACTAGCGGGAGGGTACGAGCAGTACTTC | TRBJ2-7 | TRBD2 | TRBV5-1 | NA
CASSFRTGGGKLFF | TGTGCCAGCAGTTTTAGGACGGGAGGGGGAAAACTGTTTTTT | TRBJ1-4 | NA | TRBV27 | NA
CASSQHPQGATEAFF | TGCGCCAGCAGCCAACATCCCCAGGGGGCGACTGAAGCTTTCTTT | TRBJ1-1 | TRBD1 | TRBV4-1 | NA
CASSLLADKNIQYF | TGCGCCAGCAGTTTACTAGCGGACAAAAACATTCAGTACTTC | TRBJ2-4 | TRBD2 | TRBV5-1 | NA
CASRLGQVNTGELFF | TGTGCCAGCAGACTCGGACAGGTTAACACCGGGGAGCTGTTTTTT | TRBJ2-2 | TRBD1 | TRBV28 | NA
CASSYSGPGRETQYF | TGTGCCAGCAGCTATTCCGGGCCGGGGAGAGAGACCCAGTACTTC | TRBJ2-5 | NA | TRBV5-4 | NA
CASSEAPRGRYEQYF | TGTGCCAGCAGTGAAGCCCCCAGGGGAAGGTACGAGCAGTACTTC | TRBJ2-7 | NA | TRBV2 | NA
CASSLWTANTGELFF | TGTGCCAGCAGCTTGTGGACAGCGAACACCGGGGAGCTGTTTTTT | TRBJ2-2 | NA | TRBV5-8 | NA
CASNGLRDRGDYGYTF | TGTGCCAGCAACGGACTCCGGGACAGGGGTGACTATGGCTACACCTTC | TRBJ1-2 | TRBD1 | TRBV9 | NA
CASSLEQGTYEQYF | TGCGCCAGCAGCTTGGAACAGGGGACTTACGAGCAGTACTTC | TRBJ2-7 | NA | TRBV5-1 | NA
CASSMGARTDTQYF | TGTGCCAGTAGTATGGGAGCGCGAACAGATACGCAGTATTTT | TRBJ2-3 | NA | TRBV19 | NA
CASSYIRGTEAFF | TGTGCCAGCAGTTACATCAGGGGCACTGAAGCTTTCTTT | TRBJ1-1 | NA | TRBV6-5 | NA
CASSGTVYEQYF | TGTGCCAGTAGTGGAACAGTATACGAGCAGTACTTC | TRBJ2-7 | NA | TRBV6-1 | NA
CASSELTAKEKLFF | TGTGCCAGCAGTGAATTGACAGCCAAAGAAAAACTGTTTTTT | TRBJ1-4 | NA | TRBV2 | NA
CASSSLLGGWYYEQYF | TGTGCCAGCAGCTCCCTGCTCGGCGGATGGTACTACGAGCAGTACTTC | TRBJ2-7 | NA | TRBV11-2 | NA
CASSLLTGGTEAFF | TGTGCCAGCAGCCTGCTGACAGGCGGGACTGAAGCTTTCTTT | TRBJ1-1 | NA | TRBV7-2 | few
CASSLGRLNTEAFF | TGTGCCAGCAGCTTAGGGAGATTGAACACTGAAGCTTTCTTT | TRBJ1-1 | NA | TRBV7-9 | NA
CASSILGLADNEQFF | TGTGCCAGTAGTATACTAGGACTAGCGGACAATGAGCAGTTCTTC | TRBJ2-1 | TRBD2 | TRBV19 | NA
CASSFPYSTGNTIYF | TGTGCCAGCAGCTTCCCGTACAGTACTGGAAACACCATATATTTT | TRBJ1-3 | NA | TRBV7-9 | NA
CAGTGGVAEAFF | TGTGCCGGCACAGGGGGTGTTGCTGAAGCTTTCTTT | TRBJ1-1 | TRBD1 | TRBV27 | once
CASSIGFRSSGSNEQFF | TGTGCCAGTAGTATAGGGTTTCGATCTAGCGGGAGTAATGAGCAGTTCTTC | TRBJ2-1 | TRBD2 | TRBV19 | NA
CASLPGSNTGELFF | TGTGCCAGCTTACCGGGATCGAACACCGGGGAGCTGTTTTTT | TRBJ2-2 | NA | TRBV2 | NA
CASSSYGGPSYEQYF | TGTGCCAGCAGTTCATACGGGGGGCCGTCCTACGAGCAGTACTTC | TRBJ2-7 | NA | TRBV28 | once
CASSTTGVPKAQHF | TGTGCCAGTAGTACGACAGGGGTCCCGAAAGCCCAGCATTTT | TRBJ1-5 | TRBD1 | TRBV19 | once
CASSPSGVEDTQYF | TGTGCCAGCAGCCCCTCGGGGGTGGAAGATACGCAGTATTTT | TRBJ2-3 | NA | TRBV11-3 | NA
CASSLRGTGELFF | TGTGCCAGCAGCTTAAGAGGTACCGGGGAGCTGTTTTTT | TRBJ2-2 | NA | TRBV7-2 | NA
CASSLGPSSRDLQFF | TGTGCCAGCAGCTTGGGTCCCTCAAGCCGGGACTTACAGTTCTTC | TRBJ2-1 | NA | TRBV5-6 | NA
CASNPSGGGSYEQYF | TGCGCCAGCAACCCAAGCGGGGGGGGGTCCTACGAGCAGTACTTC | TRBJ2-7 | TRBD2 | TRBV5-1 | once
CASSQGQGGTDTQYF | TGCGCCAGCAGCCAGGGACAGGGTGGCACAGATACGCAGTATTTT | TRBJ2-3 | TRBD1 | TRBV4-1 | NA
CASSYSSGAYNEQFF | TGTGCCAGCAGTTACTCTAGCGGGGCTTACAATGAGCAGTTCTTC | TRBJ2-1 | TRBD2 | TRBV6-5 | NA
CAISEAPGTGKELLAKNIQYF | TGTGCCATCAGTGAGGCCCCCGGGACAGGGAAAGAATTACTAGCCAAAAACATTCAGTACTTC | TRBJ2-4 | TRBD1 | TRBV10-3 | NA
CASSEERSGLAGGLFPDTQYF | TGTGCCAGCAGTGAAGAGAGATCGGGACTAGCGGGAGGGTTATTTCCAGATACGCAGTATTTT | TRBJ2-3 | TRBD2 | TRBV6-1 | NA
CASSPAGTSGSSTDTQYF | TGTGCCAGCAGCCCGGCCGGGACTAGCGGCTCTAGCACAGATACGCAGTATTTT | TRBJ2-3 | TRBD2 | TRBV4-2 | NA
CASSLSSGRSYEQYF | TGTGCCAGCAGTTTATCGAGCGGGAGGTCGTACGAGCAGTACTTC | TRBJ2-7 | TRBD2 | TRBV27 | NA
CASSEANRGSTEAFF | TGTGCCAGCAGTGAAGCTAACAGGGGGAGCACTGAAGCTTTCTTT | TRBJ1-1 | TRBD1 | TRBV2 | NA
CASRAGGTEAFF | TGTGCCAGCAGGGCAGGGGGCACTGAAGCTTTCTTT | TRBJ1-1 | TRBD1 | TRBV6-5 | NA